The rows below give T cell receptor beta chains drawn from one sample of a study of blood T cell repertoires in COVID-19. TCRdb's table, derived via immunoSEQ multiplex PCR, lists solely in-frame clones and lacks some. The data show a few hundred thousand clones, roughly 90% seen once. The specimen was peripheral blood. Receptors originate from a man aged 30-40 years with acute or convalescent COVID-19. CDR3s include the opening cysteine and the closing phenylalanine or tryptophan. The D gene is left open where the match is weak. Clone size is not always given. Where it is, it says once, few, many or a class for expanded clones.

clone size: .; J gene: TRBJ2-3; V gene: TRBV4-1; D gene: TRBD1; CDR3 DNA: TGCGCCAGCAGCCAAGGCGGACAGGTTAGGGCGACAGATACGCAGTATTTT; CDR3 protein: CASSQGGQVRATDTQYF
clone size: .; J gene: TRBJ2-1; V gene: TRBV5-1; D gene: TRBD2; CDR3 DNA: TGCGCCAGCAGCTTGGTATGGGGGGGCTACAATGAGCAGTTCTTC; CDR3 protein: CASSLVWGGYNEQFF
clone size: .; J gene: TRBJ2-7; V gene: TRBV5-1; D gene: .; CDR3 DNA: TGCGCCAGCAGCTCGAGAAAGCGCCTGACTGGTCCAGGGGACGAGCAGTACTTC; CDR3 protein: CASSSRKRLTGPGDEQYF
clone size: .; J gene: TRBJ1-1; V gene: TRBV19; D gene: .; CDR3 DNA: TGTGCCAGTAGTATCGGTCAGGGCACTGAAGCTTTCTTT; CDR3 protein: CASSIGQGTEAFF
clone size: once; J gene: TRBJ1-2; V gene: TRBV28; D gene: TRBD1; CDR3 DNA: TGTGCCAGCAGATCGAGGGGGCTGGGCTACACCTTC; CDR3 protein: CASRSRGLGYTF
clone size: .; J gene: TRBJ2-3; V gene: TRBV28; D gene: TRBD2; CDR3 DNA: TGTGCCAGCAGTTTCATCGCGGGGGGGCCTTTACCAAGCACAGATACGCAGTATTTT; CDR3 protein: CASSFIAGGPLPSTDTQYF
clone size: few; J gene: TRBJ1-3; V gene: TRBV30; D gene: .; CDR3 DNA: TGTGCCTGGAGTGTGGGGGCAGTCTCTGGAAACACCATATATTTT; CDR3 protein: CAWSVGAVSGNTIYF
clone size: .; J gene: TRBJ2-7; V gene: TRBV6-5; D gene: TRBD1; CDR3 DNA: TGTGCCAGCAGTCTCGAAAGGGACAGCTACGAGCAGTACTTC; CDR3 protein: CASSLERDSYEQYF
clone size: .; J gene: TRBJ2-7; V gene: TRBV4-1; D gene: .; CDR3 DNA: TGCGCCAGCAGCCAAGATGGGGCTACTTCCTACGAGCAGTACTTC; CDR3 protein: CASSQDGATSYEQYF
clone size: .; J gene: TRBJ2-1; V gene: TRBV29-1; D gene: TRBD2; CDR3 DNA: TGCAGCGCCGGGCGGCGGACTAGCGGGTACAATGAGCAGTTCTTC; CDR3 protein: CSAGRRTSGYNEQFF
clone size: once; J gene: TRBJ1-2; V gene: TRBV14; D gene: .; CDR3 DNA: TGTGCCAGCAGCCAAGCTGGCACCTCGGGTGGCTACACCTTC; CDR3 protein: CASSQAGTSGGYTF
clone size: .; J gene: TRBJ2-1; V gene: TRBV3-1/TRBV3-2; D gene: TRBD2; CDR3 DNA: TGTGCCAGCAGCCAAGTGGCAGCGGGAGGGTATGAGCAGTTCTTC; CDR3 protein: CASSQVAAGGYEQFF
clone size: .; J gene: TRBJ1-4; V gene: TRBV30; D gene: .; CDR3 DNA: TGTGCCTGGAGTGTTAGGGGCGAAAAACTGTTTTTT; CDR3 protein: CAWSVRGEKLFF
clone size: .; J gene: TRBJ2-1; V gene: TRBV6-4; D gene: TRBD2; CDR3 DNA: TGTGCCAGCGCCTGGACTAGCGAGGGCAATGAGCAGTTCTTC; CDR3 protein: CASAWTSEGNEQFF
clone size: .; J gene: TRBJ2-7; V gene: TRBV6-5; D gene: .; CDR3 DNA: TGTGCCAGCCGATTTACGACTGGCCTTGGAGACGAGCAGTACTTC; CDR3 protein: CASRFTTGLGDEQYF
clone size: .; J gene: TRBJ1-1; V gene: TRBV28; D gene: .; CDR3 DNA: TGTGCCAGCGCCCCGGGCGCACGTACTAGGCTTGAAGCTTTCTTT; CDR3 protein: CASAPGARTRLEAFF
clone size: once; J gene: TRBJ1-5; V gene: TRBV12-3/TRBV12-4; D gene: .; CDR3 DNA: TGTGCCAGCAGTTTTGACAGGACCCAGCCCCAGCATTTT; CDR3 protein: CASSFDRTQPQHF
clone size: .; J gene: TRBJ2-1; V gene: TRBV18; D gene: TRBD2; CDR3 DNA: TGTGCCAGCTCACCACAACTAGCGGCTAATGAGCAGTTCTTC; CDR3 protein: CASSPQLAANEQFF
clone size: .; J gene: TRBJ1-1; V gene: TRBV6-5; D gene: .; CDR3 DNA: TGTGCCAGCAGCCCCTCAGAGGCGAACACTGAAGCTTTCTTT; CDR3 protein: CASSPSEANTEAFF
clone size: .; J gene: TRBJ1-1; V gene: TRBV18; D gene: .; CDR3 DNA: TGTGCCAGCTCACCTGACAGTCTTGAAACTGAAGCTTTCTTT; CDR3 protein: CASSPDSLETEAFF
clone size: .; J gene: TRBJ1-5; V gene: TRBV12-3/TRBV12-4; D gene: .; CDR3 DNA: TGTGCCAGCAGTTTCAGTTACAATCAGCCCCAGCATTTT; CDR3 protein: CASSFSYNQPQHF
clone size: .; J gene: TRBJ2-7; V gene: TRBV28; D gene: TRBD2; CDR3 DNA: TGTGCCAGCAGTTTAAAAACTAGCGGGAGGGCCGGGTACGAGCAGTACTTC; CDR3 protein: CASSLKTSGRAGYEQYF
clone size: once; J gene: TRBJ2-3; V gene: TRBV7-9; D gene: .; CDR3 DNA: TGTGCCAGCAGCTTAGTAGCGGCGCACACAGATACGCAGTATTTT; CDR3 protein: CASSLVAAHTDTQYF
clone size: .; J gene: TRBJ2-1; V gene: TRBV3-1/TRBV3-2; D gene: .; CDR3 DNA: TGTGCCAGCAGCCAAGATCGCGGCTACAATGAGCAGTTCTTC; CDR3 protein: CASSQDRGYNEQFF
clone size: once; J gene: TRBJ1-4; V gene: TRBV30; D gene: .; CDR3 DNA: TGTGCCTGGAGTGACGGGGTGGGGATAAACGAAAAACTGTTTTTT; CDR3 protein: CAWSDGVGINEKLFF
clone size: .; J gene: TRBJ1-5; V gene: TRBV6-6; D gene: .; CDR3 DNA: TGTGCCAGCAGTTTGGGCCAGCCCCAGCATTTT; CDR3 protein: CASSLGQPQHF
clone size: .; J gene: TRBJ1-1; V gene: TRBV6-6; D gene: .; CDR3 DNA: TGTGCCAGCAGTTACTCCCGACAGACAATGAACACTGAAGCTTTCTTT; CDR3 protein: CASSYSRQTMNTEAFF
clone size: .; J gene: TRBJ2-7; V gene: TRBV2; D gene: TRBD2; CDR3 DNA: TGTGCCAGCAGGCGGGGACTAGCGGGGGGTACGTACGAGCAGTACTTC; CDR3 protein: CASRRGLAGGTYEQYF
clone size: once; J gene: TRBJ1-3; V gene: TRBV4-1; D gene: .; CDR3 DNA: TGCGCCAGCAGCCAAGATTTGCAGGGGCGTTCCAACACCATATATTTT; CDR3 protein: CASSQDLQGRSNTIYF